The clone carrying this T cell receptor beta chain was seen many times. The data were taken from a study of T cells in Graves' hyperthyroidism and ophthalmopathy. This CDR3 spans 12 amino acids. The germline V gene encodes CDR1 DFQATT and CDR2 SNEGSKA (reference sequence). Trimming shortened V by 3 bases and J by 9 bases, and 15 bases separated the two germline ends. Amplified TCR beta CDR3 regions derived from RNA transcripts. RT-PCR in the first round (using the HTBI primer set) targeted the TCR CDR3. TCRdb re-called the multiplex PCR reads through MiXCR, storing one row per CDR3 protein. The table lists around 560,000 distinct CDR3 sequences, 16% of them singletons. Newly diagnosed patients aged 18 to 65 had hyperthyroidism of under 2 months' duration. Reasons for excluding patients were uncontrolled infection, other autoimmune disease, pregnancy or lactation. A roughly 9.3 ml volume of fresh peripheral blood provided the PBMCs.

The chain joins TRBV20-1 to TRBJ2-7; D is unclear. The clonotype originates from a woman between 18 and 29 years old with Graves' hyperthyroidism. Sequencing was performed on blood. The CDR3 DNA sequence: TGCAGTGCTAGTGGACGACCCCTGGGGCAGTACTTC. Translating gives CSASGRPLGQYF.